This T cell receptor beta chain is drawn from a study of T cells in localized non-small cell lung cancer. Study observations and caveats: A denser population of T cells in blood accompanied longer overall survival. Sequencing was restricted to one tumor region; therefore, heterogeneity remains possible.

Per germline, CDR1 LNHDA and CDR2 SQIVND (reference sequence). The CDR3 extends over 14 amino acids. Between the trimmed V and J ends, which lost 6 bases and 5 bases, there was a span of 14 bases. Repertoires were generated with immunoSEQ multiplex PCR, while TCRdb's copy carries only in-frame clones and drops some. The data contain 3,000 to 3,500 clones, 25% to 30% of them singletons. This clone was seen a few times. What it binds is not known. The sample was lung tumor tissue, taken before any cancer treatment. The receptor was isolated from a man aged 35-75 years with stage I lung adenocarcinoma. The rearrangement joins TRBV19 to TRBJ2-1; D possibly uses TRBD1 or TRBD2 (5 bases each). The CDR3 reads CASRTTPGHNEQFF. CDR3 DNA: TGTGCCAGTAGAACAACCCCGGGACACAATGAGCAGTTCTTC.